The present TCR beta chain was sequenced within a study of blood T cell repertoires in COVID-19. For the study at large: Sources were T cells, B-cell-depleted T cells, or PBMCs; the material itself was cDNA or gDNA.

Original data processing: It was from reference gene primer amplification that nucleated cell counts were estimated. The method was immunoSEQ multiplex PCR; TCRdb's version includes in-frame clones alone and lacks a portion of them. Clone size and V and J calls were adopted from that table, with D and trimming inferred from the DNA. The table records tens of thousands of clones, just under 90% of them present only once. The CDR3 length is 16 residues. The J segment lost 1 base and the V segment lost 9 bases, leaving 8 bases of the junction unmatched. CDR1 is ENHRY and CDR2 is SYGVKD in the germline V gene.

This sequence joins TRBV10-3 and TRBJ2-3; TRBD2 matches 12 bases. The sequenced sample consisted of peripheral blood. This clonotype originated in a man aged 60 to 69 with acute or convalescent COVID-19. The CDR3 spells CAIRLAGGPGTDTQYF. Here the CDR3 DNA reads TGTGCCATTCGGCTAGCGGGAGGGCCGGGCACAGATACGCAGTATTTT.